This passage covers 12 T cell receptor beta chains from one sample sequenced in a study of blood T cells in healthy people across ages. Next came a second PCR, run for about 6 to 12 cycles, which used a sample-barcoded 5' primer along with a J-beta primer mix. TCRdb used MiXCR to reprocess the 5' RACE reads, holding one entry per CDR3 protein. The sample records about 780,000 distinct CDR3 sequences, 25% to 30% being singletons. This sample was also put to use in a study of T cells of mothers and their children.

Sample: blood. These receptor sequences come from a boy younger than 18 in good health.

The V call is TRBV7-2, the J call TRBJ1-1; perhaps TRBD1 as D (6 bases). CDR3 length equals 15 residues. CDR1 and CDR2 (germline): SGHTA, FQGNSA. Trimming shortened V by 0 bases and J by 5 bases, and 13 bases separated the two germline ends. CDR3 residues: CASSLAGGRLTEAFF. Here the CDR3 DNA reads TGTGCCAGCAGCTTAGCCGGGGGGCGATTGACTGAAGCTTTCTTT.

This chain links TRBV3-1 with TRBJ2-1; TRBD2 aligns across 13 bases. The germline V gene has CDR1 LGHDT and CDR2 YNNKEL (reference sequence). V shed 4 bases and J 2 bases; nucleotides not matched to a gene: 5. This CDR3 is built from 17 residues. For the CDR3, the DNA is TGTGCCAGCAGCCCCGGGACTAGCGGGGATACCTACAATGAGCAGTTCTTC. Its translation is CASSPGTSGDTYNEQFF.

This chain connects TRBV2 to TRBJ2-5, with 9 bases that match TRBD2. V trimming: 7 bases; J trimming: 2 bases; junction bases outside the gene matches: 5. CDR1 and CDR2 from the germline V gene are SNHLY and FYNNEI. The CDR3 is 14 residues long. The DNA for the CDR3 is TGTGCCAGCAAGGGGACTAGCCAACAAGAGACCCAGTACTTC. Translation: CASKGTSQQETQYF.

CDR3 DNA: TGTGCTAGTGGTTTGGTACATCTGGCTTCGAGTGCCCGAGGGGAGACGCAGTATTTT. It yields the protein CASGLVHLASSARGETQYF. The gene calls are TRBV12-5 and TRBJ2-3; D could derive from TRBD1 or TRBD2 (5 bases each). This CDR3 spans 19 amino acids. Trimming left V 0 bases short and J 9 bases short, with 28 bases between. The V gene's germline CDR1 is LGHNT and CDR2 FRNRAP.

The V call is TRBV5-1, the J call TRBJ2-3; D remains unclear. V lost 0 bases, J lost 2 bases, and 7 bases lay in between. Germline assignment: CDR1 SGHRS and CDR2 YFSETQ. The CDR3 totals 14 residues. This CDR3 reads CASSLDSPTDTQYF. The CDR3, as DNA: TGCGCCAGCAGCTTGGATAGTCCCACAGATACGCAGTATTTT.

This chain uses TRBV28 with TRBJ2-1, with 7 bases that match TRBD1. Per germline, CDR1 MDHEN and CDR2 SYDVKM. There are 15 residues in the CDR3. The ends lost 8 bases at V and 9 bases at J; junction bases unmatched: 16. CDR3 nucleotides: TGTGCCAGCGGGGGACCGGACAGGTCGCGGAGTGAGCAGTTCTTC. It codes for CASGGPDRSRSEQFF.

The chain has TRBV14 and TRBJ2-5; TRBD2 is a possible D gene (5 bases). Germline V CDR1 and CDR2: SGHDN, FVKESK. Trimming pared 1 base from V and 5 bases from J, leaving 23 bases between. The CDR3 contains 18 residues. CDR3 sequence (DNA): TGTGCCAGCAGCCAAGGCGTAGTGTATGACCTAACGGGGGAGACCCAGTACTTC. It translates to CASSQGVVYDLTGETQYF.

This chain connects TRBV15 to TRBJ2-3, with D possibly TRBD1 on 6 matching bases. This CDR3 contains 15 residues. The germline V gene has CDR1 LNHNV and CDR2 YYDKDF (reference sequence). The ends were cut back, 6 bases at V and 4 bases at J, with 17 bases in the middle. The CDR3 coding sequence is TGTGCCACCAGGGAGCCGGGACAAGGGGCAGATACGCAGTATTTT. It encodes CATREPGQGADTQYF. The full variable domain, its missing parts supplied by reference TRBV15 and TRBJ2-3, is DAMVIQNPRYQVTQFGKPVTLSCSQTLNHNVMYWYQQKSSQAPKLLFHYYDKDFNNEADTPDNFQSRRPNTSFCFLDIRSPGLGDTAMYLCATREPGQGADTQYFGPGTRLTVL.

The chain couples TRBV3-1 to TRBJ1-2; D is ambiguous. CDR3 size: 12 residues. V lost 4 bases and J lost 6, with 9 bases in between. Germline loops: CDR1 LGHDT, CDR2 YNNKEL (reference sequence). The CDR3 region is CASSRAANGYTF. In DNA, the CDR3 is TGTGCCAGCAGCCGGGCGGCGAATGGCTACACCTTC.

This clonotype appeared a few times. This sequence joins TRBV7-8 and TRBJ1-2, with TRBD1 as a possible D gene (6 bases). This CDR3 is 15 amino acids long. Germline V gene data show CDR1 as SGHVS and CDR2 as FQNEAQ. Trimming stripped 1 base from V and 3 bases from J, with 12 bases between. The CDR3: CASSLVRTAYYGYTF. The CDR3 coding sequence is TGTGCCAGCAGCTTAGTTAGGACAGCCTACTATGGCTACACCTTC.

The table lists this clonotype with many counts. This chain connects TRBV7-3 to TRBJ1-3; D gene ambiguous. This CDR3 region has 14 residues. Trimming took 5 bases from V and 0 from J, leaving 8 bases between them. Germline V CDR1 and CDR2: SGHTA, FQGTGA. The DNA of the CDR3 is TGTGCCAGCAGCCCGACGAACTCTGGAAACACCATATATTTT. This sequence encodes CASSPTNSGNTIYF. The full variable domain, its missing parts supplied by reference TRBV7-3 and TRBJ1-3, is GAGVSQTPSNKVTEKGKYVELRCDPISGHTALYWYRQSLGQGPEFLIYFQGTGAADDSGLPNDRFFAVRPEGSVSTLKIQRTERGDSAVYLCASSPTNSGNTIYFGEGSWLTVV.

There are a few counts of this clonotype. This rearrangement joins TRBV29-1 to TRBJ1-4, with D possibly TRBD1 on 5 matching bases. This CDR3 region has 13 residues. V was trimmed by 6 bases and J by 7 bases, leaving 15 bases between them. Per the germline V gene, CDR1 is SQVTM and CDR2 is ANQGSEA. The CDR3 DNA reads TGCAGCGTGAGAGGGGACGGGAGTGAAAAACTGTTTTTT. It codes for CSVRGDGSEKLFF.